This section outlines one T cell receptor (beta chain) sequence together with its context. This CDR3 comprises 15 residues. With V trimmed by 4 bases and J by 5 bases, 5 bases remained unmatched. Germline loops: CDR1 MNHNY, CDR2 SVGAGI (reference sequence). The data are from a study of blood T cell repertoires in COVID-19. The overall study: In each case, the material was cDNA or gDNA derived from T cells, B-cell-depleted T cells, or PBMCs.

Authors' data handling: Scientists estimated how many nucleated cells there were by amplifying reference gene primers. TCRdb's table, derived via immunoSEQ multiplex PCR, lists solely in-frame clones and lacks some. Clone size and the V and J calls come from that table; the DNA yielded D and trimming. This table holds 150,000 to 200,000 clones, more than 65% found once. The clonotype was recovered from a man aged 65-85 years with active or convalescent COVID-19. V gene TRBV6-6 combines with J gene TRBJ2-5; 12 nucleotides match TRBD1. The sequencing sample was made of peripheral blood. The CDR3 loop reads CASSWDRGLRETQYF. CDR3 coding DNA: TGTGCCAGCAGTTGGGACAGGGGGCTCCGGGAGACCCAGTACTTC.